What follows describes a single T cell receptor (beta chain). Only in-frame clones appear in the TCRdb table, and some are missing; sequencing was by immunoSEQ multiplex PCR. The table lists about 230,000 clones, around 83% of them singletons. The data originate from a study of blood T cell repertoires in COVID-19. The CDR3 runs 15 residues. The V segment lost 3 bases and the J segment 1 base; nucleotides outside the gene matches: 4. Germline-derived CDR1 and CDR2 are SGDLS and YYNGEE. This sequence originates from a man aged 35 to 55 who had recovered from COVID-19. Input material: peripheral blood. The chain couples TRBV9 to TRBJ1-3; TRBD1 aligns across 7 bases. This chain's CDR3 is CASSAGTDSGNTIYF. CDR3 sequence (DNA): TGTGCCAGCAGCGCCGGGACAGATTCTGGAAACACCATATATTTT.